Listed below are T cell receptor beta chains from one sample, sequenced in a study of T cell responses to AZD1222 COVID-19 vaccine. Clones were sequenced by immunoSEQ multiplex PCR, and TCRdb holds only the in-frame ones, with some missing. The sample records some 95,000 clones, about 90% being singletons. The sequenced sample was peripheral blood, obtained on day 0 of MenACWY control vaccination. These receptors were taken from an adult in good health. CDR3s include the opening cysteine and the closing phenylalanine or tryptophan. D genes are given only for firm matches. Size tells how often a clone was seen (once, few, many) or the class of an expanded clone, and some rows leave it out.

V gene: TRBV6-2/TRBV6-3
clone size: .
J gene: TRBJ1-5
D gene: .
CDR3 protein: CASSYSRGSNQPQHF
CDR3 DNA: TGTGCCAGCAGTTATTCGCGGGGTAGCAATCAGCCCCAGCATTTT

V gene: TRBV4-3
clone size: .
J gene: TRBJ1-6
D gene: .
CDR3 protein: CASSQDSRNPLHF
CDR3 DNA: TGCGCCAGCAGCCAAGATTCACGGAACCCCCTCCACTTT

V gene: TRBV3-1/TRBV3-2
clone size: .
J gene: TRBJ1-4
D gene: .
CDR3 protein: CASSRSGFNEKLFF
CDR3 DNA: TGTGCCAGCAGTCGATCAGGGTTTAATGAAAAACTGTTTTTT

V gene: TRBV21-1
clone size: few
J gene: TRBJ2-7
D gene: .
CDR3 protein: CASSILQRDRGREQYF
CDR3 DNA: TGTGCCAGCAGCATCCTTCAGCGGGACAGGGGACGCGAGCAGTACTTC

V gene: TRBV23-1
clone size: .
J gene: TRBJ1-1
D gene: TRBD1
CDR3 protein: CASSHRKADRGSESDTEAFF
CDR3 DNA: TGCGCCAGCAGTCATCGAAAGGCCGACAGGGGGTCCGAGAGCGACACTGAAGCTTTCTTT

V gene: TRBV18
clone size: .
J gene: TRBJ2-1
D gene: .
CDR3 protein: CASSSTARPEGDNEQFF
CDR3 DNA: TGTGCCAGCTCATCCACTGCGAGGCCGGAAGGGGACAATGAGCAGTTCTTC

V gene: TRBV27
clone size: .
J gene: TRBJ2-7
D gene: .
CDR3 protein: CASMGVGTYEQYF
CDR3 DNA: TGTGCCAGCATGGGGGTAGGCACCTACGAGCAGTACTTC

V gene: TRBV5-1
clone size: .
J gene: TRBJ2-7
D gene: .
CDR3 protein: CASRTFPRSDSYEQYF
CDR3 DNA: TGCGCCAGCCGGACCTTCCCCCGAAGCGACTCCTACGAGCAGTACTTC

V gene: TRBV7-9
clone size: once
J gene: TRBJ1-4
D gene: .
CDR3 protein: CASSPGTVTTNEKLFF
CDR3 DNA: TGTGCCAGCAGCCCTGGGACGGTTACAACTAATGAAAAACTGTTTTTT

V gene: TRBV3-1/TRBV3-2
clone size: .
J gene: TRBJ2-1
D gene: .
CDR3 protein: CASSYASSYNEQFF
CDR3 DNA: TGTGCCAGCAGTTATGCGAGCTCCTACAATGAGCAGTTCTTC

V gene: TRBV9
clone size: once
J gene: TRBJ1-1
D gene: .
CDR3 protein: CASSRRDTEAFF
CDR3 DNA: TGTGCCAGCAGCCGCAGGGACACTGAAGCTTTCTTT

V gene: TRBV7-2
clone size: .
J gene: TRBJ2-2
D gene: TRBD1
CDR3 protein: CASSGRQGHTGELFF
CDR3 DNA: TGTGCCAGCAGCGGACGACAGGGGCACACCGGGGAGCTGTTTTTT

V gene: TRBV4-2
clone size: .
J gene: TRBJ1-3
D gene: .
CDR3 protein: CASSQDWGAGNTIYF
CDR3 DNA: TGTGCCAGCAGCCAAGATTGGGGGGCTGGAAACACCATATATTTT

V gene: TRBV5-4
clone size: .
J gene: TRBJ2-3
D gene: TRBD2
CDR3 protein: CASSLWLAGGVDTQYF
CDR3 DNA: TGTGCCAGCAGCTTGTGGCTAGCGGGGGGGGTAGATACGCAGTATTTT

V gene: TRBV5-1
clone size: .
J gene: TRBJ1-3
D gene: .
CDR3 protein: CASSLEVPWGLSGNTIYF
CDR3 DNA: TGCGCCAGCAGCTTGGAGGTCCCCTGGGGGCTCTCTGGAAACACCATATATTTT

V gene: TRBV24-1
clone size: .
J gene: TRBJ1-5
D gene: .
CDR3 protein: CATSEPGQPQHF
CDR3 DNA: TGTGCCACCAGTGAACCGGGTCAGCCCCAGCATTTT

V gene: TRBV19
clone size: .
J gene: TRBJ1-1
D gene: .
CDR3 protein: CASTLGRGTEAFF
CDR3 DNA: TGTGCCAGTACTCTGGGGCGGGGAACTGAAGCTTTCTTT

V gene: TRBV27
clone size: .
J gene: TRBJ1-6
D gene: TRBD1
CDR3 protein: CASSLRQGNSPLHF
CDR3 DNA: TGTGCCAGCAGTTTAAGACAGGGTAATTCACCCCTCCACTTT

V gene: TRBV11-3
clone size: .
J gene: TRBJ1-1
D gene: TRBD1
CDR3 protein: CASSSVTTGDWGTEAFF
CDR3 DNA: TGTGCCAGCAGCTCAGTAACTACAGGGGATTGGGGCACTGAAGCTTTCTTT

V gene: TRBV28
clone size: .
J gene: TRBJ1-4
D gene: TRBD1
CDR3 protein: CASTGQVTEKLFF
CDR3 DNA: TGTGCCAGTACCGGACAGGTGACTGAAAAACTGTTTTTT

V gene: TRBV11-2
clone size: .
J gene: TRBJ2-2
D gene: TRBD1
CDR3 protein: CASSPRDRGRGGTGELFF
CDR3 DNA: TGTGCCAGCAGCCCCCGGGACAGGGGTCGCGGAGGAACCGGGGAGCTGTTTTTT

V gene: TRBV4-3
clone size: .
J gene: TRBJ1-5
D gene: TRBD1
CDR3 protein: CASSQGQGGQPQHF
CDR3 DNA: TGCGCCAGCAGCCAAGGACAGGGAGGTCAGCCCCAGCATTTT

V gene: TRBV5-1
clone size: .
J gene: TRBJ1-2
D gene: TRBD1
CDR3 protein: CASSPTGTGSYGYTF
CDR3 DNA: TGCGCCAGCAGCCCTACCGGGACAGGGAGCTATGGCTACACCTTC

V gene: TRBV5-5
clone size: few
J gene: TRBJ2-5
D gene: .
CDR3 protein: CASSLGLIEETQYF
CDR3 DNA: TGTGCCAGCAGCTTAGGTCTCATTGAGGAGACCCAGTACTTC

V gene: TRBV7-3
clone size: .
J gene: TRBJ2-2
D gene: TRBD1
CDR3 protein: CASSRGPGQGYTGELFF
CDR3 DNA: TGTGCCAGCAGCCGTGGTCCGGGACAGGGATACACCGGGGAGCTGTTTTTT

V gene: TRBV3-1/TRBV3-2
clone size: .
J gene: TRBJ1-1
D gene: .
CDR3 protein: CASSQGQTLNTEAFF
CDR3 DNA: TGTGCCAGCAGCCAAGGGCAGACGTTGAACACTGAAGCTTTCTTT

V gene: TRBV18
clone size: .
J gene: TRBJ2-1
D gene: TRBD2
CDR3 protein: CASSHVGRGPDNEQFF
CDR3 DNA: TGTGCCAGCTCGCACGTAGGGAGGGGCCCGGACAATGAGCAGTTCTTC

V gene: TRBV28
clone size: .
J gene: TRBJ1-6
D gene: .
CDR3 protein: CASSSGQGFRSPLHF
CDR3 DNA: TGTGCCAGCAGTTCGGGGCAAGGATTCCGGTCACCCCTCCACTTT

V gene: TRBV5-4
clone size: .
J gene: TRBJ1-2
D gene: .
CDR3 protein: CASTSKGGHDGYTF
CDR3 DNA: TGTGCCAGCACCTCGAAGGGGGGACATGATGGCTACACCTTC

V gene: TRBV18
clone size: .
J gene: TRBJ1-6
D gene: .
CDR3 protein: CASSTGHPGSPLHF
CDR3 DNA: TGTGCCAGCTCAACGGGACACCCTGGATCACCCCTCCACTTT

V gene: TRBV19
clone size: once
J gene: TRBJ1-3
D gene: .
CDR3 protein: CASTRDNGNTIYF
CDR3 DNA: TGTGCCAGTACCCGGGACAACGGAAACACCATATATTTT

V gene: TRBV2
clone size: .
J gene: TRBJ1-2
D gene: .
CDR3 protein: CASSDGENINYGYTF
CDR3 DNA: TGTGCCAGCAGTGACGGGGAGAACATTAACTATGGCTACACCTTC

V gene: TRBV6-6
clone size: .
J gene: TRBJ2-5
D gene: .
CDR3 protein: CASTQGVETQYF
CDR3 DNA: TGTGCCAGCACTCAAGGAGTGGAGACCCAGTACTTC

V gene: TRBV5-6
clone size: .
J gene: TRBJ2-7
D gene: .
CDR3 protein: CASRSTGSSYEQYF
CDR3 DNA: TGTGCCAGCAGATCCACCGGGAGCTCCTACGAGCAGTACTTC

V gene: TRBV27
clone size: once
J gene: TRBJ2-1
D gene: TRBD2
CDR3 protein: CASSSLAGGRDEQFF
CDR3 DNA: TGTGCCAGCAGTTCCCTAGCGGGGGGGCGGGATGAGCAGTTCTTC

V gene: TRBV5-6
clone size: .
J gene: TRBJ2-3
D gene: TRBD1
CDR3 protein: CASTSGQVLADTQYF
CDR3 DNA: TGTGCCAGCACCTCCGGACAGGTATTAGCAGATACGCAGTATTTT

V gene: TRBV4-2
clone size: .
J gene: TRBJ1-2
D gene: .
CDR3 protein: CASSQGGGGTNYGYTF
CDR3 DNA: TGTGCCAGCAGCCAAGGAGGTGGGGGGACTAACTATGGCTACACCTTC

V gene: TRBV2
clone size: .
J gene: TRBJ1-5
D gene: .
CDR3 protein: CASGLRGGGNSNQPQHF
CDR3 DNA: TGTGCCAGCGGACTACGAGGGGGGGGAAATAGCAATCAGCCCCAGCATTTT

V gene: TRBV19
clone size: .
J gene: TRBJ2-7
D gene: .
CDR3 protein: CASAPTDKGIHEQYF
CDR3 DNA: TGTGCCAGCGCCCCGACCGATAAGGGGATACACGAGCAGTACTTC

V gene: TRBV5-5
clone size: .
J gene: TRBJ2-7
D gene: .
CDR3 protein: CASSFRDFYEQYF
CDR3 DNA: TGTGCCAGCAGCTTCCGGGATTTCTACGAGCAGTACTTC

V gene: TRBV5-1
clone size: .
J gene: TRBJ1-4
D gene: .
CDR3 protein: CASSLVGTREKLFF
CDR3 DNA: TGCGCCAGCAGCTTGGTCGGGACACGCGAAAAACTGTTTTTT

V gene: TRBV5-5
clone size: .
J gene: TRBJ2-6
D gene: .
CDR3 protein: CASSLEPSSGANVLTF
CDR3 DNA: TGTGCCAGCAGCTTGGAACCCTCCTCTGGGGCCAACGTCCTGACTTTC

V gene: TRBV2
clone size: .
J gene: TRBJ1-6
D gene: TRBD1
CDR3 protein: CASSPGQGHNSPLHF
CDR3 DNA: TGTGCCAGCAGTCCGGGACAGGGGCATAATTCACCCCTCCACTTT

V gene: TRBV15
clone size: few
J gene: TRBJ2-2
D gene: .
CDR3 protein: CATSSRLGDTGELFF
CDR3 DNA: TGTGCCACCAGCAGTAGACTAGGAGACACCGGGGAGCTGTTTTTT

V gene: TRBV5-8
clone size: .
J gene: TRBJ1-4
D gene: .
CDR3 protein: CASSSRRESANEKLFF
CDR3 DNA: TGTGCCAGCAGCTCGAGGCGGGAATCGGCTAATGAAAAACTGTTTTTT

V gene: TRBV7-9
clone size: .
J gene: TRBJ1-2
D gene: TRBD1
CDR3 protein: CASSLALTGTGGYTF
CDR3 DNA: TGTGCCAGCAGCTTAGCCCTAACCGGGACAGGTGGCTACACCTTC